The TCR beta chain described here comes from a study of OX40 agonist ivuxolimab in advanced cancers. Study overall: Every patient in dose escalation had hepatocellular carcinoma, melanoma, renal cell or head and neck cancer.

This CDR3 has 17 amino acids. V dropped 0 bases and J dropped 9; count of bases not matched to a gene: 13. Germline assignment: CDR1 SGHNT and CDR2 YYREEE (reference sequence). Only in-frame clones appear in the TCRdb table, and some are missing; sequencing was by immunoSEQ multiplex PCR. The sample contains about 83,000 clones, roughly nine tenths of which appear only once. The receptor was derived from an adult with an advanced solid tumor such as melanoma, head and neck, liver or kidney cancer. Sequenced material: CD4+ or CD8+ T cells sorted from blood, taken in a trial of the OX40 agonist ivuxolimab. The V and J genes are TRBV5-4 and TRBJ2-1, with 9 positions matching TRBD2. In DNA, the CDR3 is TGTGCCAGCAGCTTGGCAGTGAGTCGCGGGGGGGCCGGTGAGCAGTTCTTC. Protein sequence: CASSLAVSRGGAGEQFF.